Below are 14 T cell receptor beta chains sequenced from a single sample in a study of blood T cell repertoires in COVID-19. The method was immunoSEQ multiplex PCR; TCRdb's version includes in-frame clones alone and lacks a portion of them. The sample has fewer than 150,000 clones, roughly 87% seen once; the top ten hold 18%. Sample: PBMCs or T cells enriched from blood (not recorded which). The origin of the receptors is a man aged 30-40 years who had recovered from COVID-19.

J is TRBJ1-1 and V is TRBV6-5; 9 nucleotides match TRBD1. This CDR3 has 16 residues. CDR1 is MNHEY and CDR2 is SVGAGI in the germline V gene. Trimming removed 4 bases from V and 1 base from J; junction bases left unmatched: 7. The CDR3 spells CASSWGQGERNTEAFF. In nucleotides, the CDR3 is TGTGCCAGCAGTTGGGGACAGGGAGAAAGGAACACTGAAGCTTTCTTT.

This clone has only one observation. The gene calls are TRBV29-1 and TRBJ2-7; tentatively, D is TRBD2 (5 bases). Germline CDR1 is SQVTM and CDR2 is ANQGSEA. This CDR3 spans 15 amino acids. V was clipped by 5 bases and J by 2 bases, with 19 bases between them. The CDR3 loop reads CSVLCSGRSAYEQYV. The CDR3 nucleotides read TGCAGCGTTCTTTGTTCGGGCCGTAGCGCCTACGAGCAGTACGTC.

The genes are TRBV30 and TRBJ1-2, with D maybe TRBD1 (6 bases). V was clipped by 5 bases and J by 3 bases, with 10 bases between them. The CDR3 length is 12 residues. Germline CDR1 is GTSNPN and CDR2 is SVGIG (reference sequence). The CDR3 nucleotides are TGTGCCTGGTGGACAGAATACTATGGCTACACCTTC. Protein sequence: CAWWTEYYGYTF.

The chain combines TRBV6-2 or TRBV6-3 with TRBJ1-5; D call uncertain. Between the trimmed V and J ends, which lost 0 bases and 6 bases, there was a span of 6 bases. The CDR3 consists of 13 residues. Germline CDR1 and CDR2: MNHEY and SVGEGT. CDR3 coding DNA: TGTGCCAGCAGTTACTCCCCCGGTCAGCCCCAGCATTTT. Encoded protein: CASSYSPGQPQHF.

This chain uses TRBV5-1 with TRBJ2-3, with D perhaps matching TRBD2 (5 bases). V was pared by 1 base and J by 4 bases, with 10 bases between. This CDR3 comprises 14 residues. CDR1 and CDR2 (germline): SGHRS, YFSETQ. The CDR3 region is CASSLNPSPDTQYF. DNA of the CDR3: TGCGCCAGCAGCTTGAATCCTAGCCCAGATACGCAGTATTTT.

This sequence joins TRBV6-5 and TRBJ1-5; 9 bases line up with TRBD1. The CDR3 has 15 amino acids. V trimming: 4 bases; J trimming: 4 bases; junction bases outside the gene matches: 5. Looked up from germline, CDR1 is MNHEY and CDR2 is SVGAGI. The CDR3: CASSFPGQGNQPQHF. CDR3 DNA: TGTGCCAGCAGTTTCCCGGGACAGGGTAATCAGCCCCAGCATTTT.

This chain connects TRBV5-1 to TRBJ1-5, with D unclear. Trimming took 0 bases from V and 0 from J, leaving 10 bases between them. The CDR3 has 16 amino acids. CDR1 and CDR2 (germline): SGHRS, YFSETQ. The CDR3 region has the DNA TGCGCCAGCAGCTTGGATGGACTGGATAGCAATCAGCCCCAGCATTTT. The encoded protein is CASSLDGLDSNQPQHF.

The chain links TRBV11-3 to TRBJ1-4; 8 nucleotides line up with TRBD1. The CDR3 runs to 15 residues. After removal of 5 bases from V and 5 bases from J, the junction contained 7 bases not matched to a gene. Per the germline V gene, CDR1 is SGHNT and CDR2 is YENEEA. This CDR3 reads CASSRTGSRNEKLFF. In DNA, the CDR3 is TGTGCCAGCAGCAGGACAGGGAGTCGGAATGAAAAACTGTTTTTT.

For the CDR3, the DNA is TGTGCCATCAGTGACCCCCTATTCTCCTACGAGCAGTACTTC. Encoded protein: CAISDPLFSYEQYF. V gene TRBV10-3 combines with J gene TRBJ2-7; no firm D call. Germline V gene lookup returns CDR1 ENHRY and CDR2 SYGVKD. V was trimmed by 3 bases and J by 0 bases, leaving 9 bases between them. The CDR3 covers 14 residues.

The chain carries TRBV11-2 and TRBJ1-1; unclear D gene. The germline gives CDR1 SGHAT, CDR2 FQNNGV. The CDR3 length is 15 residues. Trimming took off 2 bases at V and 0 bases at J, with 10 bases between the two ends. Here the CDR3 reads CASSLFEGMNTEAFF. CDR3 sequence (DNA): TGTGCCAGCAGCTTATTTGAGGGTATGAACACTGAAGCTTTCTTT. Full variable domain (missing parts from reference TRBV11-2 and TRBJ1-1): EAGVAQSPRYKIIEKRQSVAFWCNPISGHATLYWYQQILGQGPKLLIQFQNNGVVDDSQLPKDRFSAERLKGVDSTLKIQPAKLEDSAVYLCASSLFEGMNTEAFFGQGTRLTVV.

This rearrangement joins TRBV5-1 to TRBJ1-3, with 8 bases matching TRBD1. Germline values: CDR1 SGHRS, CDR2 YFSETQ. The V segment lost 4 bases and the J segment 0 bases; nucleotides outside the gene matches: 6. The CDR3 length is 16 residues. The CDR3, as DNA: TGCGCCAGCAGCAGCCAGACAGGGGCCTCTGGAAACACCATATATTTT. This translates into CASSSQTGASGNTIYF.

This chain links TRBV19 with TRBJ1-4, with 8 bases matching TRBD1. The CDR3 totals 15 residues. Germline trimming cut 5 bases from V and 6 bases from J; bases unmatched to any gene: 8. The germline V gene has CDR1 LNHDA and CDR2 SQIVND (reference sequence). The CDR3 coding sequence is TGTGCCAGTAGTTCAAATCCGGGACAGGATGAAAAACTGTTTTTT. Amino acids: CASSSNPGQDEKLFF.

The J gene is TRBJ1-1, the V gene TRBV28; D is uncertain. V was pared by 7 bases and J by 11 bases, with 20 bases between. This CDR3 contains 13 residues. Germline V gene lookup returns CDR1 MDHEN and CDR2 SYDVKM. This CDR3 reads CASNTMLPSRAFF. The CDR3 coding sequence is TGTGCCAGCAACACTATGCTCCCTTCTAGGGCTTTCTTT.

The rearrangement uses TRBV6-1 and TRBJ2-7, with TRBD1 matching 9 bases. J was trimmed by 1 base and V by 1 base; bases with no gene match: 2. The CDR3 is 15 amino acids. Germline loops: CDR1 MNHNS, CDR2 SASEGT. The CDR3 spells CASSEEGTGSYEQYF. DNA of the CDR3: TGTGCCAGCAGTGAAGAGGGGACAGGGTCCTACGAGCAGTACTTC.